The TCR beta chain under discussion was sequenced for a study of blood T cell repertoires in COVID-19. At the level of the study: Sites across the United States, Italy and Spain contributed samples from acute and convalescent COVID-19. Nucleic acid was either cDNA or gDNA, and it came from T cells, B-cell-depleted T cells, or PBMCs.

This clone has just one count. CDR1 SGHNT and CDR2 YENEEA come from the germline V gene. The CDR3 is 20 amino acids. Trimming took off 0 bases at V and 4 bases at J, with 24 bases between the two ends. Study processing details: Reference gene primer amplification yielded estimated nucleated cell counts. Profiling relied on immunoSEQ multiplex PCR, and the TCRdb table lists in-frame clones only, not all of them. V and J calls and clone size follow that table, whereas D and trimming were derived from the DNA. The sample consists of fewer than 350,000 clones, roughly 87% of them appearing once. The sequencing sample was made of peripheral blood. This chain joins TRBV11-3 and TRBJ2-2; weak D call: TRBD2 (6 bases). This clonotype originated in a man between 18 and 35 years old with active or convalescent COVID-19. In DNA form, the CDR3 reads TGTGCCAGCAGCTTAGAGTGGGGCGTCCGGAGGGCGCGTGGCACCGGGGAGCTGTTTTTT. Its translation is CASSLEWGVRRARGTGELFF.